Each of the 5 T cell receptor beta chains below was sequenced from the same sample in a study of neoadjuvant anti-PD-1 for oral cavity cancer. The protocol was immunoSEQ multiplex PCR, while the TCRdb copy is restricted to in-frame clones and leaves out a portion. The table shows around 17,000 clones, with about two thirds occurring only once. The material was PBMCs, obtained before nivolumab (anti-PD-1) treatment. These receptors were obtained from a person aged 40 to 85 with oral cavity squamous cell carcinoma.

The V call is TRBV5-1, the J call TRBJ1-5; 9 bases are shared with TRBD1. J lost 7 bases, V lost 3 bases, and 8 bases had no gene match. CDR3 size: 15 residues. Germline V lookup: CDR1 SGHRS, CDR2 YFSETQ. The CDR3 here is CASSSTGGAEQPQHF. DNA of the CDR3: TGCGCCAGCAGCTCCACAGGGGGCGCAGAGCAGCCCCAGCATTTT.

The rearrangement joins TRBV2 to TRBJ2-5, with D tentatively TRBD1 (5 bases). CDR1 is SNHLY, CDR2 FYNNEI, per germline. Trimming stripped 2 bases from V and 1 base from J, with 11 bases between. The CDR3 totals 15 residues. Written as DNA, the CDR3 is TGTGCCAGCAGTGAACAGGGTTTAAGCCAAGAGACCCAGTACTTC. It specifies CASSEQGLSQETQYF.

This chain connects TRBV4-1 to TRBJ1-2; no reliable D call. The CDR3 consists of 14 residues. Germline loops: CDR1 MGHRA, CDR2 YSYEKL. Trimming shortened V by 4 bases and J by 0 bases, and 9 bases separated the two germline ends. CDR3 DNA sequence: TGCGCCAGCAGCCTCGCGACACCTAACTATGGCTACACCTTC. Translation: CASSLATPNYGYTF.

The rearrangement uses TRBV7-8 and TRBJ2-7; no reliable D call. The CDR3 covers 15 residues. Germline CDR1 is SGHVS and CDR2 is FQNEAQ. The V end was cut by 7 bases, the J end by 5 bases, with 21 bases between. CDR3 loop: CASTQGWGSRNEQYF. The CDR3 DNA sequence: TGTGCCAGCACCCAAGGGTGGGGATCTCGCAACGAGCAGTACTTC.

The chain links TRBV6-5 to TRBJ2-1; D is undetermined. The germline V gene has CDR1 MNHEY and CDR2 SVGAGI. The CDR3 is made up of 12 amino acids. V lost 3 bases and J 8 bases, leaving 8 bases between the germline ends. The CDR3 sequence: CASSYGPDEQFF. The CDR3, as DNA: TGTGCCAGCAGTTATGGGCCGGATGAGCAGTTCTTC.